This T cell receptor beta chain derives from a study of TIL therapy for anti-PD-1-resistant metastatic lung cancer. The sample's time point: pre-treatment sample, taken before nivolumab and TIL therapy. Most excised metastases sampled were pleural nodules or supraclavicular lymph nodes. Stage 4 NSCLC adults joined between late 2017 and January 2020. The libraries were made with immunoSEQ v3. Each library reached about 2 million read pairs, or roughly 4.5-6 million at deep level. Some clones are missing from TCRdb's copy, which holds only in-frame ones; the method was immunoSEQ multiplex PCR. In the table there are about 100,000 clones, less than 70% of which are singletons. Germline CDR1 is MDHEN and CDR2 is SYDVKM. The CDR3 loop spans 11 amino acids. V lost 8 bases to trimming and J lost 7 bases, with 12 bases between them.

The J gene is TRBJ2-7, the V gene TRBV28; no firm D call. The receptor comes from a person aged 25-85 years with non-small cell lung cancer. Sequencing was performed on tumor tissue, taken at baseline. The CDR3 nucleotides read TGTGCCAGCGGTACGATTTGGGAGCAGTACTTC. Translating gives CASGTIWEQYF.